These 9 T cell receptor beta chains were all obtained from the same sample, sequenced in a study of T cells in localized non-small cell lung cancer (dated by TCRdb to the early 2020s). The library was generated by the immunoSEQ multiplex PCR assay. In TCRdb, the immuneACCESS table is reduced to in-frame sequences with V and J assigned. These tables do not hold every clone; where another copy was compared, an unresolved V gene accounts for under half, and the others remain unexplained. The sample includes over 10,000 clones, with over 70% observed a single time. The ten top clones hold roughly 18% of the sample. Sequencing used peripheral blood, obtained before any cancer treatment. The source of these receptors is a male donor aged 60 or older with stage I lung adenocarcinoma.

The V call is TRBV19, the J call TRBJ2-7, with D possibly being TRBD1 (5 bases). Germline loops: CDR1 LNHDA, CDR2 SQIVND (reference sequence). The V and J ends lost 4 bases and 1 base respectively, with 14 bases between them. The CDR3 runs 15 residues. CDR3: CASSTQGKTSYEQYF. The CDR3 DNA sequence: TGTGCCAGTAGTACCCAGGGAAAGACGTCCTACGAGCAGTACTTC.

This chain connects TRBV6-5 to TRBJ2-5, with D hard to call. The V gene lost 6 bases and the J gene lost 5 bases, with 7 bases spanning the gap. The CDR3 extends over 11 amino acids. Germline CDR1 MNHEY, CDR2 SVGAGI. In DNA form, the CDR3 reads TGTGCCAGCAGGACAAGGGAGACCCAGTACTTC. Its protein product is CASRTRETQYF.

The chain uses TRBV5-1 and TRBJ1-1; D gene uncertain. With 4 bases removed from V and 2 bases from J, the gap between germline ends came to 18 bases. The CDR3 is 16 residues long. Germline V CDR1 and CDR2: SGHRS, YFSETQ. CDR3 nucleotides: TGCGCCAGCAGCGAAGGACGGATGATGCTAAACACTGAAGCTTTCTTT. This codes for CASSEGRMMLNTEAFF.

V usage is TRBV25-1 and J usage is TRBJ2-1, with D unclear. Germline CDR1 is MGHDK and CDR2 is SYGVNS. There are 13 residues in the CDR3. V was shortened by 0 bases and J by 8 bases, with 8 bases between the two germline ends. The chain's CDR3 is CASSEYTLYEQFF. CDR3 coding DNA: TGTGCCAGCAGTGAATACACACTATATGAGCAGTTCTTC.

The chain has TRBV5-4 and TRBJ2-3, with 14 bases matching TRBD2. CDR1 SGHNT and CDR2 YYREEE come from the germline V gene (reference sequence). The CDR3 consists of 16 residues. V shed 4 bases, J shed 4 bases, and the junction held 5 bases outside the gene matches. DNA of the CDR3: TGTGCCAGCAGCCCAGGGACTAGCGGGAGCTCAGATACGCAGTATTTT. Protein: CASSPGTSGSSDTQYF.

V gene TRBV28 combines with J gene TRBJ2-2; possible D gene TRBD1, 5 bases. CDR3 length: 12 residues. Germline V gene lookup returns CDR1 MDHEN and CDR2 SYDVKM. Here the CDR3 reads CAFRGNTGELFF. In DNA, the CDR3 is TGTGCGTTTAGGGGTAACACCGGGGAGCTGTTTTTT.

The chain is built from TRBV28 and TRBJ2-3; 9 positions match TRBD2. The CDR3 sequence is 18 residues long. Germline V lookup: CDR1 MDHEN, CDR2 SYDVKM. Trimming took 3 bases from V and 5 from J; bases not matched to a gene: 15. CDR3 in amino acids: CASSLVAPSGRLVDTQYF. CDR3 coding DNA: TGTGCCAGCAGTTTGGTGGCACCGAGCGGGAGGTTGGTAGATACGCAGTATTTT. The full variable domain, rest sourced from reference TRBV28 and TRBJ2-3, is DVKVTQSSRYLVKRTGEKVFLECVQDMDHENMFWYRQDPGLGLRLIYFSYDVKMKEKGDIPEGYSVSREKKERFSLILESASTNQTSMYLCASSLVAPSGRLVDTQYFGPGTRLTVL.

The V call is TRBV4-2, the J call TRBJ1-2, with 7 positions matching TRBD1. The CDR3 contains 14 residues. After removal of 3 bases from V and 4 bases from J, the junction contained 5 bases not matched to a gene. Germline assignment: CDR1 LGHNA and CDR2 YNFKEQ. The CDR3 nucleotides read TGTGCCAGCAGCCAGTCAGGGACAGCCTATGGCTACACCTTC. Amino acid sequence: CASSQSGTAYGYTF.

The chain links TRBV6-1 to TRBJ1-3; perhaps TRBD1 as D (5 bases). V gave up 0 bases and J gave up 0 bases, with 21 bases separating them. Germline CDR1 is MNHNS and CDR2 is SASEGT. This CDR3 contains 20 residues. The chain's CDR3 is CASSEAHRGYGRSSGNTIYF. CDR3 DNA sequence: TGTGCCAGCAGTGAAGCCCATCGGGGGTATGGGAGGAGCTCTGGAAACACCATATATTTT.